These T cell receptor beta chains were read from a single sample in a study of chemoradiotherapy in HPV16-positive cancers. TCRdb's table, derived via immunoSEQ multiplex PCR, lists solely in-frame clones and lacks some. The sample lists about 1,600 clones, approximately 78% occurring once. The source material was tumor tissue, sampled from a patient who underwent chemoradiotherapy. Source of these receptors: a human donor with HPV-associated anogenital cancer. Both conserved end residues are part of each CDR3. A D gene is named only where the DNA matches it firmly. Clone size is given for some rows only: seen once, a few or many times, or a class if the clone is expanded.

.	TRBJ1-1	TRBV7-3	.	TGTGCCAGCAGCGCCGTGGTTCGGGAGGTGAACACTGAAGCTTTCTTT	CASSAVVREVNTEAFF
TRBD1	TRBJ1-5	TRBV27	.	TGTGCCAGCAGTCCCGACAGGGCCAATCAGCCCCAGCATTTT	CASSPDRANQPQHF
.	TRBJ1-4	TRBV4-1	.	TGCGCCAGCAGAATCAGGGATACGGCAACTAATGAAAAACTGTTTTTT	CASRIRDTATNEKLFF
.	TRBJ1-2	TRBV18	.	TGTGCCAGCTCACCATTGGGGGCGGAAGACTATGGCTACACCTTC	CASSPLGAEDYGYTF
.	TRBJ2-2	TRBV4-3	.	TGCGCCAGCAGCCAAGGAGGTGGGAGGAACACCGGGGAGCTGTTTTTT	CASSQGGGRNTGELFF
.	TRBJ1-2	TRBV30	.	TGTGCCTGGAGTGCCGCCCCGGGGGGGGATGGCTACACCTTC	CAWSAAPGGDGYTF
.	TRBJ2-6	TRBV19	few	TGTGCCAGTAGTATAGGTGGAGCGTATGACTCTGGGGCCAACGTCCTGACTTTC	CASSIGGAYDSGANVLTF
TRBD1	TRBJ1-5	TRBV10-3	.	TGTGCCATCAGTGAGGGGACAGACAACAGTCAGCCCCAGCATTTT	CAISEGTDNSQPQHF
TRBD2	TRBJ2-6	TRBV19	.	TGTGCCAGTAGTCCATCGGGGGGGCAGGTCTCTGGGGCCAACGTCCTGACTTTC	CASSPSGGQVSGANVLTF
TRBD2	TRBJ2-1	TRBV2	.	TGTGCCAGCAGCGGGGGGAGGACTTACAATGAGCAGTTCTTC	CASSGGRTYNEQFF
.	TRBJ2-7	TRBV11-2	.	TGTGCCAGCAGCTACGGTGACTCCTACGAGCAGTACTTC	CASSYGDSYEQYF
.	TRBJ1-1	TRBV19	.	TGTGCCAGTATTTCGACCGGGATGAACACTGAAGCTTTCTTT	CASISTGMNTEAFF
TRBD2	TRBJ2-3	TRBV15	.	TGTGCCACCAGCATTTCGGGGGGGGCAGATACGCAGTATTTT	CATSISGGADTQYF
.	TRBJ1-1	TRBV9	few	TGTGCCAGCAGCCCAGGGACCATAGCCGGCACTGAAGCTTTCTTT	CASSPGTIAGTEAFF
.	TRBJ2-2	TRBV6-5	.	TGTGCCAGCTGCCCGGGTAGAAACACCGGGGAGCTGTTTTTT	CASCPGRNTGELFF
.	TRBJ1-2	TRBV30	.	TGTGCCTGGAGTCGGCAGGGGATCTATGGCTACACCTTC	CAWSRQGIYGYTF
TRBD2	TRBJ2-1	TRBV27	.	TGTGCCAGCAGAGAGAACAAACTAGCGGGGGGCCCCTACAATGAGCAGTTCTTC	CASRENKLAGGPYNEQFF
TRBD2	TRBJ2-7	TRBV18	few	TGTGCCAGCTCACTCACTAGCGGGGGGAGCTCCTACGAGCAGTACTTC	CASSLTSGGSSYEQYF
TRBD1	TRBJ2-1	TRBV10-3	once	TGTGCCATCAGTGAGTCGACAGGGGGCTACAATGAGCAGTTCTTC	CAISESTGGYNEQFF
TRBD1	TRBJ1-1	TRBV18	.	TGTGCCAGCTCAGGGGACAGGTGGGCCACTGAAGCTTTCTTT	CASSGDRWATEAFF
.	TRBJ1-1	TRBV19	.	TGTGCCAGTAGGAGAGGGACAACGAAAACTGAAGCTTTCTTT	CASRRGTTKTEAFF
.	TRBJ2-3	TRBV2	.	TGTGCCAGCAGGGAACCGGGTACGCAGTATTTT	CASREPGTQYF
.	TRBJ1-1	TRBV18	once	TGTGCCAGCTCACCACCGGAGAACACTGAAGCTTTCTTT	CASSPPENTEAFF
TRBD2	TRBJ2-2	TRBV11-2	.	TGTGCCAGCAGCCCAGCGGGGGCGGGGACCGGGGAGCTGTTTTTT	CASSPAGAGTGELFF
TRBD1	TRBJ1-1	TRBV5-4	.	TGTGCCAGCAGCGAGACAGGGGGCCTCACTGAAGCTTTCTTT	CASSETGGLTEAFF
.	TRBJ2-2	TRBV5-5	.	TGTGCCAGCAGCGCGCAGGCGAACACCGGGGAGCTGTTTTTT	CASSAQANTGELFF
TRBD2	TRBJ2-3	TRBV7-3	.	TGTGCCAGCAGCCCAAACCAGCGGGGGTATAGCACAGATACGCAGTATTTT	CASSPNQRGYSTDTQYF
TRBD1	TRBJ1-1	TRBV6-1	once	TGTGCCAGCGGAGGCCGACAGGGCGGCACTGAAGCTTTCTTT	CASGGRQGGTEAFF
TRBD1	TRBJ1-1	TRBV18	.	TGTGCCAGCTCACCCCCGGGACAGGCGGCTGAAGCTTTCTTT	CASSPPGQAAEAFF
TRBD2	TRBJ2-7	TRBV14	.	TGTGCCAGCAGTCAAGATTCGGCGGGGGTGTCCTACGAGCAGTACTTC	CASSQDSAGVSYEQYF
TRBD1	TRBJ2-3	TRBV11-2	.	TGTGCCAGCAGCTTAGATCGCGACAGGGAACATACGCAGTATTTT	CASSLDRDREHTQYF
TRBD1	TRBJ2-3	TRBV7-2	.	TGTGCCAGCAGCCCACAGGGGGCATCTACAGATACGCAGTATTTT	CASSPQGASTDTQYF
TRBD1	TRBJ1-1	TRBV28	.	TGTGCCAGCAGTCTTGGGACAGGGGCTACAGGGGAAGCTTTCTTT	CASSLGTGATGEAFF
.	TRBJ1-6	TRBV2	.	TGTGCCAGCAGCCTTACTGCCGGGGATTCACCCCTCCACTTT	CASSLTAGDSPLHF
.	TRBJ1-1	TRBV11-2	.	TGTGCCAGCAGCTTAACTGGCAGTATGGGAATGAGCACTGAAGCTTTCTTT	CASSLTGSMGMSTEAFF
TRBD1	TRBJ1-1	TRBV30	.	TGTGCCTTTAAACAGGGGGCAGGGACTGAAGCTTTCTTT	CAFKQGAGTEAFF
TRBD2	TRBJ2-1	TRBV4-2	.	TGTGCCAGCAGCCAAGATTCCATAGCGGGGGGGTTGCAGTTCTTC	CASSQDSIAGGLQFF
.	TRBJ1-1	TRBV7-2	.	TGTGCCAGCAGCTCGGGGATGGACACTGAAGCTTTCTTT	CASSSGMDTEAFF
.	TRBJ1-6	TRBV28	few	TGTGCCGGACGATTGGGGGGTTATAATTCACCCCTCCACTTT	CAGRLGGYNSPLHF
TRBD1	TRBJ1-2	TRBV27	.	TGTGCCAGCAGTGCAGGTGGGACAGGGGGGTTGTTATATGGCTACACCTTC	CASSAGGTGGLLYGYTF
TRBD1	TRBJ2-1	TRBV7-2	.	TGTGCCAGCAGCTTAAAAACAGGGGGTGGCAATGAGCAGTTCTTC	CASSLKTGGGNEQFF
TRBD1	TRBJ1-2	TRBV19	few	TGTGCCAGTACCTTACAGGGGGGCTATGGCTACACCTTC	CASTLQGGYGYTF
.	TRBJ2-1	TRBV9	few	TGTGCCAGCAGCGTACACGGCGACAATGAGCAGTTCTTC	CASSVHGDNEQFF
.	TRBJ2-3	TRBV7-4	.	TGTGCCAGCAGCTTAGAGGTTCGGGCCTTCACAGATACGCAGTATTTT	CASSLEVRAFTDTQYF
.	TRBJ2-5	TRBV11-2	.	TGTGCCAGCAGCTTAACGGACACGTATGTGACCCAGTACTTC	CASSLTDTYVTQYF
.	TRBJ1-2	TRBV2	.	TGTGCCAGCACCTCTCGCGGGCAGGGGATGACTCTCTATGGCTACACCTTC	CASTSRGQGMTLYGYTF
.	TRBJ2-7	TRBV25-1	.	TGTGCCAGCAGTACCACGGGACATCTACCCCCCTACGAGCAGTACTTC	CASSTTGHLPPYEQYF
.	TRBJ1-1	TRBV5-1	few	TGCGCCAGCAGCTTGGTTTCGGGTCCGAACACTGAAGCTTTCTTT	CASSLVSGPNTEAFF
.	TRBJ2-2	TRBV5-1	.	TGCGCCAGCAGCCTTAGTTTGTCGAACACCGGGGAGCTGTTTTTT	CASSLSLSNTGELFF
TRBD1	TRBJ1-5	TRBV9	.	TGTGCCAGCAGCGGACAGGGGGGAGATCAGCCCCAGCATTTT	CASSGQGGDQPQHF
.	TRBJ2-1	TRBV6-1	.	TGTGCCAGCAGTGAAGCCAGCGGCTCCTACAATGAGCAGTTCTTC	CASSEASGSYNEQFF